These T cell receptor beta chains were read from a single sample in a study of blood T cell repertoires in COVID-19. Clones were read by immunoSEQ multiplex PCR, and TCRdb kept only the in-frame ones, dropping some. Among 180,000 or so clones listed, about 87% were seen once. The material sequenced was peripheral blood. Source of these receptors: a man aged 35 to 55 with active or convalescent COVID-19. CDR3s include the opening cysteine and the closing phenylalanine or tryptophan. Fields, in order: J gene, clone size, V gene, D gene, CDR3 DNA, CDR3 protein. D genes are given only for firm matches. Part of the rows lack a size; the others show once, few, many or a class for expanded clones.

>TRBJ2-3|.|TRBV28|.
TGTGCCAGCAGTCCCCACACAGATACGCAGTATTTT
CASSPHTDTQYF
>TRBJ1-1|.|TRBV5-1|TRBD1
TGCGCCAGCAGCTCAACAGGGGTGGGGACTGAAGCTTTCTTT
CASSSTGVGTEAFF
>TRBJ1-1|few|TRBV5-1|.
TGCGCCAGCAGCAGGTACGCAGGGGTAACTGAAGCTTTCTTT
CASSRYAGVTEAFF
>TRBJ1-5|once|TRBV28|TRBD1
TGTGCCAGCAGTCGAACAGGGGTTGGTCGTCAGCCCCAGCATTTT
CASSRTGVGRQPQHF
>TRBJ2-7|.|TRBV29-1|.
TGCAGCGCCTCACTCGGACTGTCCTACGAGCAGTACTTC
CSASLGLSYEQYF
>TRBJ1-5|.|TRBV6-1|.
TGTGCCAGCAGTGAAGCGGGCAGGTATTATCAGCCCCAGCATTTT
CASSEAGRYYQPQHF
>TRBJ1-1|.|TRBV5-1|TRBD1
TGCGCCAGCAGCTTAATTCAGGGGGCATCTGAAGCTTTCTTT
CASSLIQGASEAFF
>TRBJ1-1|many|TRBV4-1|.
TGCGCCAGCAGCCAAGAGCGGGGGGCTGAAGCTTTCTTT
CASSQERGAEAFF
>TRBJ1-2|.|TRBV2|.
TGTGCCAGCAGTGAAGTTAACAGGCCTACCCTCTATGGCTACACCTTC
CASSEVNRPTLYGYTF
>TRBJ1-1|.|TRBV29-1|.
TGCAGCGTGGAGGGGCGGTTAACCTCTGAAGCTTTCTTT
CSVEGRLTSEAFF
>TRBJ1-6|.|TRBV4-2|TRBD1
TGTGCCAGCAGCCAAGGACAGGGGGGTTCACCCCTCCACTTT
CASSQGQGGSPLHF
>TRBJ2-1|.|TRBV2|TRBD1
TGTGCCACCCGCGTTGGGACAGGGGTTAGGAATGAGCAGTTCTTC
CATRVGTGVRNEQFF
>TRBJ2-1|.|TRBV21-1|.
TGTGCCAGCAGCCCGGACAGGGGCTACAATGAGCAGTTCTTC
CASSPDRGYNEQFF
>TRBJ1-2|few|TRBV28|.
TGTGCCAGCAGCCTAGAGATGGGAGACCAAGGCTATGGCTACACCTTC
CASSLEMGDQGYGYTF
>TRBJ1-5|once|TRBV27|.
TGTGCCAGCAGTTTGGCAGGGGAGGGTCAGCCCCAGCATTTT
CASSLAGEGQPQHF